These T cell receptor beta chains were read from a single sample in a study of sequential checkpoint blockade in melanoma. Clones were sequenced by immunoSEQ multiplex PCR, and TCRdb holds only the in-frame ones, with some missing. The sample lists over a thousand clones, 22% occurring once. Sequencing used tumor tissue (inferred from file names), obtained from a patient given nivolumab and ipilimumab in sequence. These receptors were obtained from a human donor with melanoma. CDR3s include the opening cysteine and the closing phenylalanine or tryptophan. A D gene is named only where the DNA matches it firmly. Clone size is given for some rows only: seen once, a few or many times, or a class if the clone is expanded.

clone_size,j_call,cdr3_length,d_call,v_call,cdr3_nt,cdr3_aa
NA,TRBJ2-3,17,TRBD2,TRBV14,TGTGCCAGCAGCCAAGAATGGGGACTAGCGTTTCCAGATACGCAGTATTTT,CASSQEWGLAFPDTQYF
NA,TRBJ2-7,13,TRBD2,TRBV12-5,TGTGCCAGCGGGACTAGCGGGCTCTACGAGCAGTACTTC,CASGTSGLYEQYF
few,TRBJ1-3,15,NA,TRBV6-8,TGTGCCAGCAGCGGAGGACGGCTCTCTGGAAACACCATATATTTT,CASSGGRLSGNTIYF
NA,TRBJ1-5,17,TRBD1,TRBV28,TGTGCCAGCCGATCCTCCGGGACAGGGTATAGCAATCAGCCCCAGCATTTT,CASRSSGTGYSNQPQHF
NA,TRBJ2-1,16,NA,TRBV18,TGTGCCAGCTCACCCCCTGGACCCACACCGGACAATGAGCAGTTCTTC,CASSPPGPTPDNEQFF
few,TRBJ2-3,15,NA,TRBV19,TGTGCCAGTAGTATCGGGGGCCATAGCACAGATACGCAGTATTTT,CASSIGGHSTDTQYF
few,TRBJ2-3,16,TRBD2,TRBV6-8,TGTGCCAGCAGCCGCATGACTAGCCCCCCGACTTCGACGCAGTATTTT,CASSRMTSPPTSTQYF
once,TRBJ2-5,14,NA,TRBV14,TGTGCCAGCAGCCAAAACGGGATCCAAGAGACCCAGTACTTC,CASSQNGIQETQYF
medium-sized,TRBJ1-2,16,NA,TRBV11-3,TGTGCCAGCAGCCCTTCTGGGGGGGCCCGTGACTATGGCTACACCTTC,CASSPSGGARDYGYTF
NA,TRBJ1-5,14,NA,TRBV23-1,TGCGCCAGCAGTCAATCGGTCCTAAATCAGCCCCAGCATTTT,CASSQSVLNQPQHF